This T cell receptor beta chain was identified during a study of shared clonotypes between healthy human individuals. Study at large: The cohort comprised a couple of women and a few men. Their ages spanned 18 to 49 years.

Using immunoSEQ multiplex PCR, the repertoire was profiled, and TCRdb retains in-frame clones only, with some absent. The data show 2 million to 2.5 million clones, with about 94% seen just once and 0.1% to 0.15% held by the top ten. This CDR3 is built from 16 residues. V gave up 5 bases and J gave up 2 bases, with 18 bases separating them. The germline CDR1 and CDR2 sequences are KGHSH and LQKENI. The investigators split CD4+ cells into a CD45RA+ naive subset and a CD45RA-negative memory subset. The receptor was isolated from a man between 18 and 29 years old in good health. The chain employs TRBV18 and TRBJ2-5; D is perhaps TRBD2 (7 bases). What was sequenced was naive CD4+ T cells sorted from blood. Subset given: CD45RA+ positively selected. The CDR3, as DNA: TGTGCCAGCTCAAATAATCGCGGGGGCAGACAAGAGACCCAGTACTTC. Translated, it gives CASSNNRGGRQETQYF.